This T cell receptor beta chain was identified in a study of blood T cell repertoires in COVID-19. Germline V gene lookup returns CDR1 LGHDT and CDR2 YNNKEL (reference sequence). V shed 2 bases, J shed 2 bases, and the junction held 3 bases outside the gene matches. The CDR3 totals 15 residues. Assignment of participants to cohorts was predicated upon participant-reported clinical history. Sequencing was performed with immunoSEQ multiplex PCR; in TCRdb, only in-frame clones are kept and a portion is missing. This table holds under 300,000 clones, roughly 90% found once. This clone was observed a single time.

This clonotype originated in a man aged 35 to 55 who had recovered from COVID-19. The chain is built from TRBV3-1 (or the pseudogene TRBV3-2) and TRBJ1-5; 7 bases agree with TRBD1. Input material: PBMCs or T cells enriched from blood (not recorded which). The CDR3 here is CASSQTGEGNQPQHF. DNA of the CDR3: TGTGCCAGCAGCCAAACAGGGGAGGGCAATCAGCCCCAGCATTTT.